This T cell receptor beta chain derives from a study of vaccination effects on CD4 cells after COVID-19. Study details: Vaccine administered to participants consisted of two doses of either BNT162b2 or mRNA-1273. Findings of the study overall: Long after vaccination, the clones induced by infection and by vaccine shrank markedly in size. Limitations: small convalescent group and missing early post-infection timepoints.

Details on this clone: The antigen remains unidentified.

ViraFEST expansion of antigen-specific CD4+ T cells with viral peptide pools preceded sequencing. The culture ran for 10 days before CD4+ T cells were isolated. In the vaccine recipients, nucleocapsid antibodies were negative and there was no prior SARS-CoV-2 infection. The assay was immunoSEQ multiplex PCR, and TCRdb's table has in-frame clones only and misses some. The repertoire holds around 63,000 clones, with about 80% as singletons. Germline lookup yields CDR1 SGHTA and CDR2 FQGNSA. V was shortened by 1 base and J by 5 bases, with 12 bases between the two germline ends. This CDR3 region has 15 residues.

The chain combines TRBV7-2 with TRBJ2-1; weak D call: TRBD2 (6 bases). The sequencing here drew on CD4+ T cells from PBMCs cultured with HCoV-OC43 spike peptides, taken before COVID-19 vaccination. Subset in this sample: HCoV-OC43 spike overlapping peptide pool stimulation. This receptor was taken from a human donor who received a COVID-19 vaccine. CDR3: CASSLVAGLNNEQFF. CDR3 DNA: TGTGCCAGCAGCTTAGTGGCGGGGCTGAACAATGAGCAGTTCTTC.